The 10 T cell receptor beta chains below come from one sample, sequenced in a study of blood T cell repertoires in COVID-19. Assay used: immunoSEQ multiplex PCR; TCRdb lists only in-frame clones, some missing. The table lists 150,000 to 200,000 clones, roughly 82% of them singletons. The sequencing input was PBMCs or T cells enriched from blood (not recorded which). These receptors came from a man aged 50-60 years who had recovered from COVID-19.

The chain couples TRBV7-9 to TRBJ2-5; 11 bases map to TRBD1. Germline V gene data show CDR1 as SEHNR and CDR2 as FQNEAQ (reference sequence). Unmatched junction bases numbered 2, after V lost 1 base and J lost 1 base. The CDR3 is 16 residues long. The DNA of the CDR3 is TGTGCCAGCAGCTTAGGGGACAGGGGGACCCAAGAGACCCAGTACTTC. Encoded protein: CASSLGDRGTQETQYF.

The rearrangement joins TRBV6-1 to TRBJ1-2, with 10 bases fitting TRBD1. This CDR3 has 13 amino acids. The V gene end was trimmed by 3 bases and the J gene end by 6 bases; junction bases not matched to a gene: 1. Per germline, CDR1 MNHNS and CDR2 SASEGT. CDR3 loop: CASSETGGNGYTF. The CDR3 DNA reads TGTGCCAGCAGTGAGACAGGGGGCAATGGCTACACCTTC.

This chain joins TRBV2 and TRBJ2-3; a weak D match, TRBD2 (5 bases). The CDR3 loop spans 15 amino acids. Trimming cost V 1 base and J 2 bases, with 10 bases left between them. Germline assignment: CDR1 SNHLY and CDR2 FYNNEI. CDR3 sequence reads: CASSEVWTPTDTQYF. DNA of the CDR3: TGTGCCAGCAGTGAAGTATGGACTCCCACAGATACGCAGTATTTT.

This chain joins TRBV7-7 and TRBJ2-6, with D possibly matching TRBD1 (5 bases). The CDR3 runs 15 residues. CDR1 SSHAT and CDR2 FNYEAQ come from the germline V gene (reference sequence). Trimming removed 10 bases from V and 1 base from J, with 14 bases in between. The CDR3 sequence: CAIPRAGSGANVLTF. CDR3 sequence (DNA): TGTGCCATCCCAAGGGCAGGGTCTGGGGCCAACGTCCTGACTTTC.

The chain has TRBV9 and TRBJ2-7; tentatively, D is TRBD1 (6 bases). Trimming removed 2 bases from V and 0 bases from J, with 9 bases in between. This CDR3 spans 14 amino acids. Germline loops: CDR1 SGDLS, CDR2 YYNGEE. The CDR3 spells CASSVQGSSYEQYF. The CDR3 coding sequence is TGTGCCAGCAGCGTCCAGGGGAGCTCCTACGAGCAGTACTTC.

This clone was observed a handful of times. The V gene is TRBV29-1, the J gene TRBJ2-1; possible D gene TRBD1, 6 bases. The ends were cut back, 7 bases at V and 0 bases at J, with 19 bases in the middle. The V gene's germline CDR1 is SQVTM and CDR2 ANQGSEA. This CDR3 has 16 residues. The CDR3 DNA reads as TGCAGCGCCCTTACAGGGCTTGCGGACTCCTACAATGAGCAGTTCTTC. Amino acids: CSALTGLADSYNEQFF.

This clone was seen only once. As DNA, the CDR3 is TGTGCCAGCGGGACAACGGAGACCCAGTACTTC. It encodes CASGTTETQYF. The chain links TRBV12-3 or TRBV12-4 to TRBJ2-5; a possible D gene is TRBD1 (6 bases). Trimming shortened V by 8 bases and J by 5 bases, and 9 bases separated the two germline ends. CDR3 length: 11 residues.

The chain has TRBV3-1 (or the pseudogene TRBV3-2) and TRBJ2-3; TRBD2 matches 11 bases. V lost 4 bases and J lost 2; bases outside the gene matches: 8. The CDR3 loop spans 17 amino acids. CDR1 LGHDT and CDR2 YNNKEL come from the germline V gene (reference sequence). In DNA form, the CDR3 reads TGTGCCAGCAGCCTTCTTAGCGGGAGGGCCCACACAGATACGCAGTATTTT. Its protein product is CASSLLSGRAHTDTQYF.

This chain joins TRBV30 and TRBJ2-7; 8 bases map to TRBD1. CDR1 and CDR2 (germline): GTSNPN, SVGIG (reference sequence). V dropped 4 bases and J dropped 7; count of bases not matched to a gene: 9. This CDR3 has 13 residues. CDR3 amino acids: CAWTGQGAGEQYF. The CDR3 bases are TGTGCCTGGACGGGGCAGGGGGCGGGGGAGCAGTACTTC.

The chain uses TRBV24-1 and TRBJ2-3; the D gene is possibly TRBD1 (5 bases). V was trimmed by 4 bases and J by 0 bases, leaving 13 bases between them. CDR3 length: 16 amino acids. The germline gives CDR1 KGHDR, CDR2 SFDVKD. The CDR3 loop is CATSDVTVASTDTQYF. The CDR3, as DNA: TGTGCCACCAGTGACGTGACAGTGGCTAGCACAGATACGCAGTATTTT.